This T cell receptor (beta chain) appears in the sequencing data of a study of beta chain features in type 1 diabetes. The whole isolated RNA underwent reverse transcription, so sequencing captured expressed TCRB transcripts. Using immunoSEQ multiplex PCR, the repertoire was profiled, and TCRdb retains in-frame clones only, with some absent. There are under 400,000 clones in the sample; around a fifth occur only once, and under 0.05% lies in the top ten. This clone was detected only a few times. Other DNA sequences from this sample encode an identical CDR3 as well. Trimming shortened V by 2 bases and J by 3 bases, and 10 bases separated the two germline ends. Germline loops: CDR1 GTSNPN, CDR2 SVGIG (reference sequence). The CDR3 runs to 13 residues.

Sequenced material: naive CD4+ T cells from blood. The V and J genes are TRBV30 and TRBJ1-1; perhaps TRBD1 as D (6 bases). This sequence originates from a woman under 30 in good health. The CDR3 region has the DNA TGTGCCTGGAGTAAAGGGGGTGACACTGAAGCTTTCTTT. Translation: CAWSKGGDTEAFF.